These 28 T cell receptor beta chains were all obtained from the same sample, sequenced in a study of PD-1 blockade in mismatch repair-deficient tumors. TCRdb keeps only in-frame clones here, not all; method: immunoSEQ multiplex PCR. The data contain about 14,000 clones, about 88% of them singletons. Time point defined: roughly 11-day in vitro stimulation with candidate neoantigen peptide 6. Antigens of these TCRs are unknown. The input for sequencing was cells cultured in vitro, taken from a patient treated with pembrolizumab. Source of these receptors: an adult with mismatch repair-deficient cancer.

V gene TRBV27 combines with J gene TRBJ1-3; no reliable D call. V dropped 6 bases and J dropped 1 base, with 10 bases sitting between them. The CDR3 has 14 residues. Per germline, CDR1 MNHEY and CDR2 SMNVEV (reference sequence). The CDR3 spells CASSPGVSGNTIYF. The CDR3 bases are TGTGCCAGCAGCCCTGGGGTTTCTGGAAACACCATATATTTT.

The chain joins TRBV5-8 to TRBJ2-2; TRBD2 might be the D (5 bases). Germline loops: CDR1 SGHTS, CDR2 YDEGEE. The ends were cut back, 2 bases at V and 6 bases at J, with 20 bases in the middle. The CDR3 has 17 residues. For the CDR3, the DNA is TGTGCCAGCAGCTTAGTTAAGGTCTCGCGGGCTGCCGGGGAGCTGTTTTTT. This encodes CASSLVKVSRAAGELFF. The variable domain in full, completed from reference TRBV5-8 and TRBJ2-2, reads EAGVTQSPTHLIKTRGQQATLRCSPISGHTSVYWYQQALGLGLQFLLWYDEGEERNRGNFPPRFSGRQFPNYSSELNVNALELEDSALYLCASSLVKVSRAAGELFFGEGSRLTVL.

V gene TRBV19 combines with J gene TRBJ1-4; tentatively, D is TRBD1 (6 bases). V dropped 3 bases and J dropped 2 bases, with 10 bases sitting between them. The germline V gene encodes CDR1 LNHDA and CDR2 SQIVND (reference sequence). CDR3 size: 15 residues. CDR3 sequence (DNA): TGTGCCAGTAGTATGATTGGGGGCACTAATGAAAAACTGTTTTTT. This sequence encodes CASSMIGGTNEKLFF.

J is TRBJ2-3 and V is TRBV28; D is unclear. CDR3 length equals 13 residues. Trimming took off 5 bases at V and 6 bases at J, with 12 bases between the two ends. Germline assignment: CDR1 MDHEN and CDR2 SYDVKM. CDR3 coding DNA: TGTGCCAGCAGTCCCAAGGGTTTCGATACGCAGTATTTT. Residues: CASSPKGFDTQYF.

The rearrangement links TRBV19 to TRBJ2-2; D uncertain. With 4 bases removed from V and 1 base from J, the gap between germline ends came to 4 bases. This CDR3 region has 13 residues. The germline V gene has CDR1 LNHDA and CDR2 SQIVND (reference sequence). The CDR3 loop reads CASSKENTGELFF. The CDR3 DNA reads as TGTGCCAGTAGTAAGGAGAACACCGGGGAGCTGTTTTTT.

V and J are TRBV2 and TRBJ2-5; 7 nucleotides line up with TRBD2. V was pared by 8 bases and J by 2 bases, with 5 bases of the junction left unmatched. The CDR3 consists of 13 residues. Germline V gene sequence: CDR1 SNHLY, CDR2 FYNNEI. The CDR3 DNA follows: TGTGCCAGCGGACTAGTGCGACAAGAGACCCAGTACTTC. Amino acid sequence: CASGLVRQETQYF.

This chain joins TRBV9 and TRBJ1-5, with TRBD1 as a possible D gene (5 bases). CDR1 SGDLS and CDR2 YYNGEE come from the germline V gene. V was clipped by 0 bases and J by 8 bases, with 18 bases between them. This CDR3 contains 16 residues. The CDR3 DNA is TGTGCCAGCAGCGTAGAGGGGACGGGAGGAGGGGAGCCCCAGCATTTT. This translates into CASSVEGTGGGEPQHF.

The chain has TRBV18 and TRBJ1-4; D is perhaps TRBD1 (5 bases). Trimming stripped 1 base from V and 6 bases from J, with 12 bases between. Germline V gene lookup returns CDR1 KGHSH and CDR2 LQKENI. The CDR3 is 15 amino acids. The CDR3: CASSPLQGWDEKLFF. CDR3 nucleotides: TGTGCCAGCTCACCACTTCAGGGTTGGGATGAAAAACTGTTTTTT.

The chain combines TRBV10-3 with TRBJ2-3; D remains ambiguous. Trimming removed 0 bases at V and 4 bases at J, with 2 bases between. The CDR3 extends over 12 amino acids. CDR1 is ENHRY, CDR2 SYGVKD, per germline. The CDR3 protein is CAISESPDTQYF. Written as DNA, the CDR3 is TGTGCCATCAGTGAGTCCCCAGATACGCAGTATTTT.

This clone was found once. The chain has TRBV10-3 and TRBJ2-1, with D perhaps TRBD1 (5 bases). CDR1 is ENHRY, CDR2 SYGVKD, per germline. Trimming pared 7 bases from V and 5 bases from J, leaving 9 bases between. The CDR3 consists of 12 residues. The CDR3 is CAIMDINNEQFF. For the CDR3, the DNA is TGTGCCATCATGGACATAAACAATGAGCAGTTCTTC.

This chain connects TRBV29-1 to TRBJ2-3, with D perhaps matching TRBD1 (5 bases). V shed 6 bases and J shed 4 bases, with 14 bases lying between them. Germline V gives CDR1 SQVTM, CDR2 ANQGSEA. The CDR3 is 13 residues long. The CDR3 bases are TGCAGCGTGACAGCATTGGGTGCAGATACGCAGTATTTT. This sequence encodes CSVTALGADTQYF.

This clone has only one observation. The V gene is TRBV5-1, the J gene TRBJ2-3; 8 nucleotides align to TRBD2. The J segment lost 5 bases and the V segment lost 0 bases, leaving 5 bases of the junction unmatched. The CDR3 covers 15 residues. Germline V CDR1 and CDR2: SGHRS, YFSETQ. CDR3 bases: TGCGCCAGCAGCTTGGAAGGTCTAGCGGGAGATACGCAGTATTTT. Encoded protein: CASSLEGLAGDTQYF. The variable domain in full, completed from reference TRBV5-1 and TRBJ2-3, reads KAGVTQTPRYLIKTRGQQVTLSCSPISGHRSVSWYQQTPGQGLQFLFEYFSETQRNKGNFPGRFSGRQFSNSRSEMNVSTLELGDSALYLCASSLEGLAGDTQYFGPGTRLTVL.

The chain carries TRBV19 and TRBJ1-2; 10 bases line up with TRBD1. J gave up 2 bases and V 7 bases, and 10 bases lay outside the gene matches. The CDR3 loop spans 16 amino acids. Germline CDR1 LNHDA, CDR2 SQIVND (reference sequence). The CDR3 DNA sequence: TGTGCCAGTAATTTCCCTGGACAGGGGGTAAACTATGGCTACACCTTC. Encoded protein: CASNFPGQGVNYGYTF.

The CDR3 protein is CASSLEGGAWEQYF. In DNA, the CDR3 is TGTGCCAGCAGCTTGGAAGGGGGCGCGTGGGAGCAGTACTTC. V and J are TRBV5-4 and TRBJ2-7, with 7 bases identical to TRBD1. V was clipped by 0 bases and J by 7 bases; unmatched bases: 7. The germline CDR1 and CDR2 sequences are SGHNT and YYREEE (reference sequence). The CDR3 runs to 14 residues.

The CDR3 here is CASRRTSSSYNEQFF. The CDR3 bases are TGTGCCAGCAGACGGACATCGAGCTCCTACAATGAGCAGTTCTTC. The chain links TRBV27 to TRBJ2-1; D is possibly TRBD1 (5 bases). This CDR3 region has 15 residues. V lost 6 bases to trimming and J lost 0 bases, with 12 bases between them. Germline assignment: CDR1 MNHEY and CDR2 SMNVEV (reference sequence).

V usage is TRBV28 and J usage is TRBJ2-7; 7 bases are shared with TRBD2. Trimming cost V 2 bases and J 7 bases; bases outside gene matches: 5. Germline lookup yields CDR1 MDHEN and CDR2 SYDVKM. This CDR3 has 13 amino acids. The CDR3 loop is CASSLAGVREQYF. The CDR3, as DNA: TGTGCCAGCAGTTTAGCGGGAGTTCGGGAGCAGTACTTC.

The chain carries TRBV28 and TRBJ1-4; D is possibly TRBD1 (5 bases). CDR1 MDHEN and CDR2 SYDVKM come from the germline V gene. The CDR3 runs 13 residues. Deletions cut 3 bases from V and 8 bases from J, with 10 bases between. CDR3: CASSFQGSEKLFF. In DNA form, the CDR3 reads TGTGCCAGCAGTTTTCAGGGCAGCGAAAAACTGTTTTTT.

The chain carries TRBV14 and TRBJ2-7; D not certain. Germline values: CDR1 SGHDN, CDR2 FVKESK. The CDR3 extends over 17 amino acids. The V and J ends lost 0 bases and 5 bases respectively, with 20 bases between them. This chain's CDR3 is CASSQDRNRAVPHEQYF. The CDR3 DNA follows: TGTGCCAGCAGCCAAGACCGCAATCGGGCAGTCCCGCACGAGCAGTACTTC.

The rearrangement links TRBV18 to TRBJ1-1; D uncertain. The CDR3 is 13 amino acids. From germline, CDR1 is KGHSH and CDR2 LQKENI. Trimming left V 4 bases short and J 1 base short, with 7 bases between. The CDR3 region has the DNA TGTGCCAGCTCACGTGCCGCGAACACTGAAGCTTTCTTT. It translates to CASSRAANTEAFF.

The CDR3 loop is CASSPDISANEQFF. The CDR3 DNA follows: TGTGCCAGCAGTCCCGATATTTCGGCAAATGAGCAGTTCTTC. V is TRBV28 and J is TRBJ2-1, with unresolved D. CDR3 length equals 14 residues. Germline V gene sequence: CDR1 MDHEN, CDR2 SYDVKM. The V end was cut by 5 bases, the J end by 7 bases, with 15 bases between.

V is TRBV7-9 and J is TRBJ2-3, with 8 bases lining up with TRBD2. V trimming: 1 base; J trimming: 8 bases; junction bases outside the gene matches: 5. CDR3 length: 14 amino acids. Germline-derived CDR1 and CDR2 are SEHNR and FQNEAQ (reference sequence). CDR3 sequence: CASSLVSGSVTQYF. In nucleotides, the CDR3 is TGTGCCAGCAGCTTAGTAAGCGGGAGTGTTACGCAGTATTTT.

This clone has more than one count but fewer than ten. The chain couples TRBV9 to TRBJ2-7; D is unresolved. CDR1 and CDR2 (germline): SGDLS, YYNGEE. Deletions cut 0 bases from V and 6 bases from J, with 10 bases between. The CDR3 length is 13 residues. CDR3 amino acids: CASSVEGSGEQYF. The CDR3 nucleotides read TGTGCCAGCAGCGTAGAGGGCTCCGGCGAGCAGTACTTC.

The rearrangement uses TRBV27 and TRBJ2-1; 8 bases map to TRBD2. Unmatched junction bases numbered 10, after V lost 3 bases and J lost 9 bases. The CDR3 consists of 15 residues. Germline CDR1 and CDR2: MNHEY and SMNVEV (reference sequence). The CDR3 sequence is CASSFSYVAGSEQFF. The CDR3, as DNA: TGTGCCAGCAGTTTTTCTTATGTAGCGGGAAGTGAGCAGTTCTTC.

The J gene is TRBJ1-4, the V gene TRBV18, with D possibly TRBD1 on 5 matching bases. Per germline, CDR1 KGHSH and CDR2 LQKENI. The CDR3 sequence is 15 residues long. Trimming took 1 base from V and 3 from J, leaving 9 bases between them. The CDR3 here is CASSPRAGPNEKLFF. The CDR3 DNA reads as TGTGCCAGCTCACCACGGGCAGGGCCTAATGAAAAACTGTTTTTT.

This chain uses TRBV5-8 with TRBJ2-5, with D maybe TRBD1 (6 bases). There are 14 residues in the CDR3. Per the germline V gene, CDR1 is SGHTS and CDR2 is YDEGEE. Trimming shortened V by 4 bases and J by 1 base, and 11 bases separated the two germline ends. The CDR3: CASSPGHFQETQYF. The CDR3, as DNA: TGTGCCAGCAGCCCGGGACATTTCCAAGAGACCCAGTACTTC. The complete variable domain, with remaining parts taken from reference TRBV5-8 and TRBJ2-5, reads EAGVTQSPTHLIKTRGQQATLRCSPISGHTSVYWYQQALGLGLQFLLWYDEGEERNRGNFPPRFSGRQFPNYSSELNVNALELEDSALYLCASSPGHFQETQYFGPGTRLLVL.

The chain combines TRBV5-1 with TRBJ2-7; D is ambiguous. Germline values: CDR1 SGHRS, CDR2 YFSETQ. The length of the CDR3 is 14 residues. V was pared by 2 bases and J by 3 bases, with 12 bases between. The CDR3: CASSLVVSGYEQYF. In nucleotides, the CDR3 is TGCGCCAGCAGCTTAGTGGTTTCGGGCTACGAGCAGTACTTC.

This CDR3 is CAWSFRLNTEAFF. In DNA, the CDR3 is TGTGCCTGGAGTTTCCGATTGAACACTGAAGCTTTCTTT. The V gene is TRBV30, the J gene TRBJ1-1; D is undetermined. Trimming left V 2 bases short and J 0 bases short, with 7 bases between. The CDR3 covers 13 residues. Germline CDR1 GTSNPN, CDR2 SVGIG (reference sequence).

This chain links TRBV5-5 with TRBJ2-3, with 7 nucleotides matching TRBD2. Germline V gene data show CDR1 as SGHKS and CDR2 as YYEKEE (reference sequence). This CDR3 has 17 residues. Germline trimming cut 4 bases from V and 0 bases from J; bases unmatched to any gene: 11. Written as DNA, the CDR3 is TGTGCCAGCAGCACCCAGCCTCTAGCGGTTAGCACAGATACGCAGTATTTT. It encodes CASSTQPLAVSTDTQYF.